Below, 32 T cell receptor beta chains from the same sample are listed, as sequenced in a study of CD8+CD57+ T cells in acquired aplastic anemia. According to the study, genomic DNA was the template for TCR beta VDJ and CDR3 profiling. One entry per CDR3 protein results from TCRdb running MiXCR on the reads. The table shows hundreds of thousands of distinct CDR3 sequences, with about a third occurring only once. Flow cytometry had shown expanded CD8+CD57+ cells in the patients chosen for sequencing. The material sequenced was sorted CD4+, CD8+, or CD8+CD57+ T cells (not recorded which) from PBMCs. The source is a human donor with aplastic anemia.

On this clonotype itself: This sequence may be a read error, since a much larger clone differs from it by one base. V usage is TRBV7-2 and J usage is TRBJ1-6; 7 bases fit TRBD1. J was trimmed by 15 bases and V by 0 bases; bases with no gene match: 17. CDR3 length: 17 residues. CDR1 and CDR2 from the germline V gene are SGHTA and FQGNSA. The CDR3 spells CASSLAWGGGQCHLLHF. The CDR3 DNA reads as TGTGCCAGCAGCTTAGCGTGGGGGGGGGGACAGTGTCATCTCCTCCACTTT.

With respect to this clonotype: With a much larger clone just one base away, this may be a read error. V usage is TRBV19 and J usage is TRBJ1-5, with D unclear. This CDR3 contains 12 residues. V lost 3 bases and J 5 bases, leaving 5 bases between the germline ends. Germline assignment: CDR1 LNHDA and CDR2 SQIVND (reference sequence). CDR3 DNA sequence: TGTGCCAGTAGTATCCCAGATCAGCCCCAGCATTTT. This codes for CASSIPDQPQHF.

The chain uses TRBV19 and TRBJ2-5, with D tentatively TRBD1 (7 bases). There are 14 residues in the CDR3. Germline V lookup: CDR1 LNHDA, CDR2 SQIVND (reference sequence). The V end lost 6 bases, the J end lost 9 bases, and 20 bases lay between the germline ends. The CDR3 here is CASRRGGAGQPQYF. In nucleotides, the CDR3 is TGTGCCAGTAGGCGAGGGGGCGCGGGGCAGCCCCAGTACTTC.

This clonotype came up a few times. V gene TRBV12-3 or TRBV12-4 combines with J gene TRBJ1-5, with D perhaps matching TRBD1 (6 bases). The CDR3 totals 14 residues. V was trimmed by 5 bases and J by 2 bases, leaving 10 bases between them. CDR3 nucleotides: TGTGCCAGCAGTGACAGGAACGGCAATCAGCCCCAGCATTTT. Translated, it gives CASSDRNGNQPQHF.

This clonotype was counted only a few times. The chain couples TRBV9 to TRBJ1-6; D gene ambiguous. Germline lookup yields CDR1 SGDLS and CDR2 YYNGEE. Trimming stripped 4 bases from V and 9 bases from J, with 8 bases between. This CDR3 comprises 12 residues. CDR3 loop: CASSHAGSPLHF. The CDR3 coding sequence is TGTGCCAGCAGCCATGCGGGTTCACCCCTCCACTTT.

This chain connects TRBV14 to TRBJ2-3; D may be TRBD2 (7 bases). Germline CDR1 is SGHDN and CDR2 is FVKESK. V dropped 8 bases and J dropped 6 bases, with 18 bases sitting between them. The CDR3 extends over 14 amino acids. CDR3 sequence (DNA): TGTGCCAGCTCACCGGCGGGGGCGTCCGATACGCAGTATTTT. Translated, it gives CASSPAGASDTQYF.

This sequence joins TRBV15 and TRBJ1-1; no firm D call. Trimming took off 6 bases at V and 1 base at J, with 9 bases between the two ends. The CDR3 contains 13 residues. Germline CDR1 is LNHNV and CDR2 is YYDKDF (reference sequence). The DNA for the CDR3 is TGTGCCACCAGGGTGACAAAGAACACTGAAGCTTTCTTT. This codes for CATRVTKNTEAFF.

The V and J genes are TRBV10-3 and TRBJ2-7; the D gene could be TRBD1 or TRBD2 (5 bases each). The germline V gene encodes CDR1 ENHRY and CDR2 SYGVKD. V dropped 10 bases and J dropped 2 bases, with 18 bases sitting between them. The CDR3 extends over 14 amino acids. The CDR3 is CASRGAPPAYEQYF. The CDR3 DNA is TGTGCCAGCAGAGGGGCACCACCCGCCTACGAGCAGTACTTC.

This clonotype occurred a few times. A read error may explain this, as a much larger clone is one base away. The CDR3 DNA sequence: TGTGCCAGCAGCGTAGAGGATGACTGTGGCTACACCTTC. This translates into CASSVEDDCGYTF. The chain carries TRBV9 and TRBJ1-2; D not certain. Deletions cut 0 bases from V and 7 bases from J, with 10 bases between. This CDR3 has 13 amino acids. CDR1 SGDLS and CDR2 YYNGEE come from the germline V gene.

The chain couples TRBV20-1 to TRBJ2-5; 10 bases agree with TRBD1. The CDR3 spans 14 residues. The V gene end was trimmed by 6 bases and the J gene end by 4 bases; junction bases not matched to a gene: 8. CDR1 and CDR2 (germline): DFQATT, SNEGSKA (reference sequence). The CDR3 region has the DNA TGCAGTGCGCATGGACAGGGGGGAGGAGAGACCCAGTACTTC. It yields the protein CSAHGQGGGETQYF.

CDR3 sequence reads: CASSSLLTGGLAEAFF. The CDR3 DNA reads as TGTGCCAGCAGTTCACTTCTGACAGGTGGATTGGCTGAAGCTTTCTTT. V is TRBV6-5 and J is TRBJ1-1, with a tentative D call TRBD1 (6 bases). Germline-derived CDR1 and CDR2 are MNHEY and SVGAGI. Trimming stripped 4 bases from V and 6 bases from J, with 21 bases between. The length of the CDR3 is 16 residues.

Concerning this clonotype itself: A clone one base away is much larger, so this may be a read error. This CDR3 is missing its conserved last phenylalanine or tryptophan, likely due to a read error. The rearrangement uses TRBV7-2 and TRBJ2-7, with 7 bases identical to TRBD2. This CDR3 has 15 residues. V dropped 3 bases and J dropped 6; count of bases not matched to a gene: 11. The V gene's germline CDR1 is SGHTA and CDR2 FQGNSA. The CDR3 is CASSFSGGLDGEQYL. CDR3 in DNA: TGTGCCAGCAGCTTCTCGGGAGGACTAGACGGCGAGCAGTACCTC.

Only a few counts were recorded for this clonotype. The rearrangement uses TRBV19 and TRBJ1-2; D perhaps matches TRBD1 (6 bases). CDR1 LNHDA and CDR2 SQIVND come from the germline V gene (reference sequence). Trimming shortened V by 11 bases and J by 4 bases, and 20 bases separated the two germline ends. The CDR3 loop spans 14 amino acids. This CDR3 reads CAWSFGGSGYGYTF. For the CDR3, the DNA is TGTGCCTGGAGCTTCGGGGGCTCCGGCTATGGCTACACCTTC.

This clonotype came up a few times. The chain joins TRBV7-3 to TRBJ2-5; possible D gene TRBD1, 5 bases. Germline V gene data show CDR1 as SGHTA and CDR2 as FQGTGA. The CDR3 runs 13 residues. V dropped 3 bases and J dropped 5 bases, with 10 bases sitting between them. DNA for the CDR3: TGTGCCAGCAGCTTGACAGCTTCGGAGACCCAGTACTTC. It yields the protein CASSLTASETQYF.

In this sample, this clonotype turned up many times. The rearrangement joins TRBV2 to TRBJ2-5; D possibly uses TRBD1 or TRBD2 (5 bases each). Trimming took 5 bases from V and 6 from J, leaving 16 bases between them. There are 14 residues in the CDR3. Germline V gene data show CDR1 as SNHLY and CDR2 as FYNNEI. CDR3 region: CASSTGTVAQTQYF. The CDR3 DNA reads TGTGCCAGCAGTACCGGGACCGTTGCGCAGACCCAGTACTTC. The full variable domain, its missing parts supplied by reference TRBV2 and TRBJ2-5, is EPEVTQTPSHQVTQMGQEVILRCVPISNHLYFYWYRQILGQKVEFLVSFYNNEISEKSEIFDDQFSVERPDGSNFTLKIRSTKLEDSAMYFCASSTGTVAQTQYFGPGTRLLVL.

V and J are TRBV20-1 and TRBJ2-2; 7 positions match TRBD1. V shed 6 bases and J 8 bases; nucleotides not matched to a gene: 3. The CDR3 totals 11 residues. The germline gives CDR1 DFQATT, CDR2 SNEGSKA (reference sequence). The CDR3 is CSAVGQGELFF. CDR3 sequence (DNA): TGCAGTGCCGTGGGACAGGGGGAGCTGTTTTTT.

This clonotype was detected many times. The CDR3 here is CASRSASPTYEQYF. The CDR3 nucleotides read TGCGCCAGCAGGTCGGCTAGCCCAACCTACGAGCAGTACTTC. This chain connects TRBV5-1 to TRBJ2-7, with D possibly TRBD2 on 5 matching bases. The CDR3 is 14 residues long. Germline CDR1 is SGHRS and CDR2 is YFSETQ. With 5 bases removed from V and 2 bases from J, the gap between germline ends came to 14 bases.

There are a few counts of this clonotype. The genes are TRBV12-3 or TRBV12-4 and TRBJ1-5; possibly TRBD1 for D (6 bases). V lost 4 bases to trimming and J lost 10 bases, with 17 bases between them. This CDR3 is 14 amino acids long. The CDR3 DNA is TGTGCCAGCAGTTCGCTAGGATCGGACAGTCCCCAGCATTTT. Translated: CASSSLGSDSPQHF.

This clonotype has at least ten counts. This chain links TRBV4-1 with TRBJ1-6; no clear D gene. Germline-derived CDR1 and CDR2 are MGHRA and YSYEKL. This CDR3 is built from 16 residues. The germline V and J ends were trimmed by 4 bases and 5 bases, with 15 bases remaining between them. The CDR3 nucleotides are TGCGCCAGCAGCCTATACCGGGATACGGATAATTCACCCCTCCACTTT. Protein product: CASSLYRDTDNSPLHF.

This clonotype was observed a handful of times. The CDR3 loop is CSARSAGTSGEDTQYF. In nucleotides, the CDR3 is TGCAGTGCTAGAAGCGCCGGGACTAGCGGCGAAGATACGCAGTATTTT. The chain has TRBV20-1 and TRBJ2-3; 11 bases line up with TRBD2. V lost 2 bases to trimming and J lost 5 bases; unmatched junction nucleotides: 9. CDR1 is DFQATT and CDR2 is SNEGSKA in the germline V gene (reference sequence). The CDR3 spans 16 residues.

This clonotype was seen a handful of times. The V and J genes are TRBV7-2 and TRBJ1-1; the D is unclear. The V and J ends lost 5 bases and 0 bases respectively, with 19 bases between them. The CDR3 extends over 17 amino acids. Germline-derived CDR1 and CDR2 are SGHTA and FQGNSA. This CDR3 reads CASSAWRANSLNTEAFF. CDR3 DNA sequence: TGTGCCAGCAGCGCCTGGAGAGCTAACTCACTGAACACTGAAGCTTTCTTT.

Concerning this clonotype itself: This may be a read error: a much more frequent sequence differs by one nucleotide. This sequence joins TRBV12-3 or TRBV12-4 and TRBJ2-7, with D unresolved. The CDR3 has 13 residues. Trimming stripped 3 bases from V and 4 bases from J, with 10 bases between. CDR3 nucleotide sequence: TGTGCCAGCAGTTTTCTCTCTCCATACGAGCAGTACTTC. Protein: CASSFLSPYEQYF.

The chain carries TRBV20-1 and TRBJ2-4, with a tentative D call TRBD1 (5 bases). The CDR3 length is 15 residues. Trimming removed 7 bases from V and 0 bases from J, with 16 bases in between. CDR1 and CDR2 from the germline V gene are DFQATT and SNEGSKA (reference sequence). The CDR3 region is CSGGGAFLAKNIQYF. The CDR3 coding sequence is TGCAGTGGGGGTGGGGCTTTCCTAGCCAAAAACATTCAGTACTTC.

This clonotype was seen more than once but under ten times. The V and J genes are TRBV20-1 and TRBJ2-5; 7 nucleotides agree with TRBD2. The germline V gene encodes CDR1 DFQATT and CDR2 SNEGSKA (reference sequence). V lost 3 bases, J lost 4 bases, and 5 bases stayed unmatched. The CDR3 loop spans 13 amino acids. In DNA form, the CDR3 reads TGCAGTGCTAGTTCCGCGGGGGTAGAGACCCAGTACTTC. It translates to CSASSAGVETQYF.

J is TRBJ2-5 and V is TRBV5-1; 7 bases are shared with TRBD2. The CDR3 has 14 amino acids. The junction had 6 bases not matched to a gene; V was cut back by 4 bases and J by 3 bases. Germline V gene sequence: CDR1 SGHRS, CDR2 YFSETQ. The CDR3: CASSPLAGEETQYF. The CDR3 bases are TGCGCCAGCAGCCCTCTCGCGGGGGAAGAGACCCAGTACTTC.

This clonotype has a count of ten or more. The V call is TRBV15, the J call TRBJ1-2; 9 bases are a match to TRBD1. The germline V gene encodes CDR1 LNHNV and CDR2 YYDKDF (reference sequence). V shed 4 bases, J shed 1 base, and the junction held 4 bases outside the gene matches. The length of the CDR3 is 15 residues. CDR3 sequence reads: CATSIGTGLNYGYTF. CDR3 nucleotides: TGTGCCACCAGCATAGGGACAGGGCTTAACTATGGCTACACCTTC.

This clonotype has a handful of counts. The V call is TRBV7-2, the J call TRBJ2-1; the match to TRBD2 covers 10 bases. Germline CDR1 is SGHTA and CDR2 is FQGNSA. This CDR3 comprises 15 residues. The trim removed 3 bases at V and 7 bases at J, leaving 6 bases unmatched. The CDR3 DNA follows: TGTGCCAGCAGCTTCAGCGGGGGGGCTATAAATGAGCAGTTCTTC. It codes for CASSFSGGAINEQFF.

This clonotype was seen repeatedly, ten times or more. CDR3 region: CASSTIDEQFF. The DNA of the CDR3 is TGTGCCAGCAGCACAATTGATGAGCAGTTCTTC. J is TRBJ2-1 and V is TRBV7-9, with unresolved D. The CDR3 has 11 amino acids. Germline V lookup: CDR1 SEHNR, CDR2 FQNEAQ (reference sequence). V lost 5 bases and J 8 bases, leaving 7 bases between the germline ends.

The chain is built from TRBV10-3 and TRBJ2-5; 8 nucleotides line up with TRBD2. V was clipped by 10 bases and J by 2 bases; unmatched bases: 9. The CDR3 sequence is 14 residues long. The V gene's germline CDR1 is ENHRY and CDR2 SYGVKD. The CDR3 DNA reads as TGTGCCAGCAGGCCGGGAGGGCTTCAAGAGACCCAGTACTTC. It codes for CASRPGGLQETQYF.

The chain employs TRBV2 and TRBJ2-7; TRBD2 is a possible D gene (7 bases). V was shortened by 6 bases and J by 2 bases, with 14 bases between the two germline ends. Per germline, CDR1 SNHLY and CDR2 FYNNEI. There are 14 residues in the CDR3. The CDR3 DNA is TGTGCCAGCAGAAAAGGGGGGGGAACCTACGAGCAGTACTTC. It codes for CASRKGGGTYEQYF.

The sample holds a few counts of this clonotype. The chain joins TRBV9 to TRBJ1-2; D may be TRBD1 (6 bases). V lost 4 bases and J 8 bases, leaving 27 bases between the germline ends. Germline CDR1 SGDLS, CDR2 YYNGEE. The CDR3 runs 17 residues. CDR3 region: CASSPGSGGLISGGYTF. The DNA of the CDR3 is TGTGCCAGCAGCCCCGGAAGTGGGGGGCTTATTTCAGGAGGCTACACCTTC. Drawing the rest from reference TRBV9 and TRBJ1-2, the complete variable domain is DSGVTQTPKHLITATGQRVTLRCSPRSGDLSVYWYQQSLDQGLQFLIQYYNGEERAKGNILERFSAQQFPDLHSELNLSSLELGDSALYFCASSPGSGGLISGGYTFGSGTRLTVV.

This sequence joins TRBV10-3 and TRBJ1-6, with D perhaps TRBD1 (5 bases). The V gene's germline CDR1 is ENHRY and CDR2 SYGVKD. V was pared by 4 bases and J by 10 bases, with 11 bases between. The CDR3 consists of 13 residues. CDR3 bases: TGTGCCATCAGTGTAGAGACAGCCTCACCCCTCCACTTT. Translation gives CAISVETASPLHF.